The 18 T cell receptor beta chains below all came from one sample that was sequenced in a study of T cell responses to AZD1222 COVID-19 vaccine. Libraries were prepared by immunoSEQ multiplex PCR; TCRdb keeps only in-frame clonotypes and omits some of them. The sample lists some 180,000 clones; approximately 89% were seen once. This specimen consisted of peripheral blood, obtained 28 days after the second AZD1222 dose. Receptor source: an adult who received the AZD1222 COVID-19 vaccine.

The gene calls are TRBV7-2 and TRBJ2-1; possibly TRBD1 or TRBD2 for D (5 bases each). The CDR3 runs 13 residues. The germline gives CDR1 SGHTA, CDR2 FQGNSA. Trimming shortened V by 5 bases and J by 5 bases, and 10 bases separated the two germline ends. The chain's CDR3 is CASSLRENNEQFF. The CDR3 nucleotides are TGTGCCAGCAGCCTCAGGGAGAACAATGAGCAGTTCTTC. The full variable domain, its missing parts supplied by reference TRBV7-2 and TRBJ2-1, is GAGVSQSPSNKVTEKGKDVELRCDPISGHTALYWYRQSLGQGLEFLIYFQGNSAPDKSGLPSDRFSAERTGGSVSTLTIQRTQQEDSAVYLCASSLRENNEQFFGPGTRLTVL.

The chain joins TRBV5-1 to TRBJ2-3; the D is unclear. Germline lookup yields CDR1 SGHRS and CDR2 YFSETQ. The CDR3 has 11 residues. Between the trimmed V and J ends, which lost 9 bases and 4 bases, there was a span of 9 bases. The CDR3 loop is CANSLPDTQYF. CDR3 nucleotide sequence: TGCGCCAACTCCCTCCCAGATACGCAGTATTTT. The variable domain in full, completed from reference TRBV5-1 and TRBJ2-3, reads KAGVTQTPRYLIKTRGQQVTLSCSPISGHRSVSWYQQTPGQGLQFLFEYFSETQRNKGNFPGRFSGRQFSNSRSEMNVSTLELGDSALYLCANSLPDTQYFGPGTRLTVL.

The V and J genes are TRBV7-9 and TRBJ2-3, with D perhaps TRBD1 or TRBD2 (5 bases each). This CDR3 has 15 residues. Trimming shortened V by 0 bases and J by 0 bases, and 7 bases separated the two germline ends. Per the germline V gene, CDR1 is SEHNR and CDR2 is FQNEAQ (reference sequence). The DNA of the CDR3 is TGTGCCAGCAGCTTAGCCGGGGCCAGCACAGATACGCAGTATTTT. This encodes CASSLAGASTDTQYF.

The chain's CDR3 is CASRMAREEQFF. The CDR3 DNA sequence: TGTGCCAGCAGGATGGCTAGGGAAGAGCAGTTCTTC. The chain carries TRBV3-1 (or the pseudogene TRBV3-2) and TRBJ2-1; no clear D. Trimming shortened V by 6 bases and J by 10 bases, and 13 bases separated the two germline ends. This CDR3 spans 12 amino acids. Germline CDR1 reads LGHDT; CDR2 reads YNNKEL (reference sequence).

The chain employs TRBV29-1 and TRBJ1-1; D unresolved. Germline lookup yields CDR1 SQVTM and CDR2 ANQGSEA. Trimming removed 1 base from V and 5 bases from J, with 14 bases in between. CDR3 length: 14 amino acids. CDR3: CSVEVRAINTEAFF. In DNA, the CDR3 is TGCAGCGTTGAAGTAAGGGCGATTAATACTGAAGCTTTCTTT.

This clone was counted a few times. The chain joins TRBV30 to TRBJ1-3; 10 nucleotides match TRBD1. CDR1 is GTSNPN, CDR2 SVGIG, per germline (reference sequence). The CDR3 has 14 residues. The junction had 3 bases not matched to a gene; V was cut back by 3 bases and J by 4 bases. CDR3 nucleotide sequence: TGTGCCTGGAGGACAGGGGGCCGAGGAAACACCATATATTTT. Amino acids: CAWRTGGRGNTIYF.

V is TRBV6-6 and J is TRBJ2-3; D is possibly TRBD1 (6 bases). This CDR3 has 15 amino acids. Trimming cost V 5 bases and J 3 bases, with 15 bases left between them. Germline loops: CDR1 MNHNY, CDR2 SVGAGI (reference sequence). The CDR3 region is CASSRDTMATDTQYF. In DNA form, the CDR3 reads TGTGCCAGCAGTAGGGACACTATGGCTACAGATACGCAGTATTTT.

V gene TRBV5-1 combines with J gene TRBJ1-6, with D uncertain. CDR3 size: 15 residues. V shed 0 bases and J shed 0 bases, with 4 bases lying between them. CDR1 and CDR2 from the germline V gene are SGHRS and YFSETQ. The CDR3 bases are TGCGCCAGCAGCTTGGAGGCCTCCTATAATTCACCCCTCCACTTT. It translates to CASSLEASYNSPLHF.

The chain couples TRBV7-9 to TRBJ2-7; 8 positions agree with TRBD1. J gave up 2 bases and V 5 bases, and 17 bases lay outside the gene matches. The germline CDR1 and CDR2 sequences are SEHNR and FQNEAQ (reference sequence). CDR3 length equals 18 residues. The CDR3 nucleotides read TGTGCCAGCAGCCAAGGACAGGGAGTACGAGGAAACCCCTACGAGCAGTACTTC. Amino acid sequence: CASSQGQGVRGNPYEQYF.

CDR3 in DNA: TGTGCCAGCAGCCAAGATCTCGGGGGAGGGGAGACCCAGTACTTC. As protein: CASSQDLGGGETQYF. V usage is TRBV3-1 (or the pseudogene TRBV3-2) and J usage is TRBJ2-5; 7 bases line up with TRBD2. CDR1 and CDR2 from the germline V gene are LGHDT and YNNKEL (reference sequence). The V segment lost 0 bases and the J segment 5 bases; nucleotides outside the gene matches: 6. The length of the CDR3 is 15 residues.

CDR3 residues: CATSRDLGGSSYEQYF. Written as DNA, the CDR3 is TGTGCCACCAGCAGAGATCTCGGCGGTTCCTCCTACGAGCAGTACTTC. The gene calls are TRBV15 and TRBJ2-7; D not resolved. V was clipped by 0 bases and J by 0 bases, with 12 bases between them. This CDR3 region has 16 residues. CDR1 is LNHNV and CDR2 is YYDKDF in the germline V gene (reference sequence).

This chain links TRBV3-1 (or the pseudogene TRBV3-2) with TRBJ2-5, with D unclear. V was cut by 3 bases and J by 7 bases, with 18 bases left in between. Germline loops: CDR1 LGHDT, CDR2 YNNKEL (reference sequence). The CDR3 sequence is 15 residues long. CDR3 coding DNA: TGTGCCAGCAGCCACCTAGGACGCCCAGGTGGGACCCAGTACTTC. This encodes CASSHLGRPGGTQYF.

This clone was recorded only once. The V gene is TRBV6-2 or TRBV6-3, the J gene TRBJ1-5; 12 positions match TRBD1. V trimming: 6 bases; J trimming: 2 bases; junction bases outside the gene matches: 11. The CDR3 is 18 amino acids. Germline V gene sequence: CDR1 MNHEY, CDR2 SVGEGT. The CDR3 nucleotides are TGTGCCAGCAGCAGGACCGGGACAGGGGGCATAGGCAATCAGCCCCAGCATTTT. Residues: CASSRTGTGGIGNQPQHF.

The chain uses TRBV21-1 and TRBJ1-1; the D segment call TRBD1 is taken from the table without a DNA check. TRBV21-1 represents a pseudogene. The CDR3 loop spans 16 amino acids. This CDR3 reads CASSQQGDPMNTEAFF. CDR3 in DNA: TGTGCCAGCAGCCAACAGGGGGACCCAATGAACACTGAAGCTTTCTTT.

The chain couples TRBV5-1 to TRBJ2-3; D is undetermined. The V and J ends lost 0 bases and 14 bases respectively, with 13 bases between them. The CDR3 has 12 residues. CDR1 is SGHRS and CDR2 is YFSETQ in the germline V gene. The CDR3 sequence is CASSLAVSPGYF. In nucleotides, the CDR3 is TGCGCCAGCAGCTTGGCCGTAAGTCCTGGGTATTTT.

The V call is TRBV5-4, the J call TRBJ1-2; D might be TRBD1 (5 bases). The V gene's germline CDR1 is SGHNT and CDR2 YYREEE (reference sequence). The CDR3 is 16 residues long. Trimming removed 0 bases at V and 5 bases at J, with 17 bases between. CDR3 nucleotide sequence: TGTGCCAGCAGCTTGGGTCTAGGGACCTCTGGGTATGGCTACACCTTC. Encoded protein: CASSLGLGTSGYGYTF.

This chain uses TRBV4-3 with TRBJ2-7, with D hard to call. The CDR3 runs 13 residues. Germline loops: CDR1 LGHNA, CDR2 YSLEER. Trimming left V 1 base short and J 7 bases short, with 11 bases between. CDR3 protein: CASSQVPRQEQYF. The CDR3 bases are TGCGCCAGCAGCCAAGTTCCCAGGCAGGAGCAGTACTTC.

The genes are TRBV6-2 or TRBV6-3 and TRBJ1-2, with a weak D call TRBD1 (5 bases). Germline values: CDR1 MNHEY, CDR2 SVGEGT. The ends were cut back, 5 bases at V and 3 bases at J, with 22 bases in the middle. This CDR3 is 17 amino acids long. The CDR3, as DNA: TGTGCCAGCAGTCGTCCTTTATATGGGGCCGGGGACTATGGCTACACCTTC. It encodes CASSRPLYGAGDYGYTF.